The 21 T cell receptor beta chains in this list originate from one sample, sequenced in a study of blood T cell repertoires in COVID-19. Libraries were prepared by immunoSEQ multiplex PCR; TCRdb keeps only in-frame clonotypes and omits some of them. The sample holds approximately 36,000 clones, 75% to 85% seen once. The sequencing input was peripheral blood. The receptors derive from a human donor in a cohort sampled during active or convalescent COVID-19. The donor label of this sample is uncertain.

This chain connects TRBV21-1 to TRBJ2-7; no check of the table's D call, TRBD1, against the DNA was made. TRBV21-1 is an annotated pseudogene. The CDR3 loop spans 11 amino acids. The CDR3, as DNA: TGTAAACACAGGAGCTCCTACGAGCAGTACTTC. Translated, it gives CKHRSSYEQYF.

The rearrangement joins TRBV7-2 to TRBJ2-5; 7 bases are a match to TRBD2. The germline V gene encodes CDR1 SGHTA and CDR2 FQGNSA. The CDR3 length is 16 residues. V shed 2 bases, J shed 7 bases, and the junction held 13 bases outside the gene matches. CDR3 residues: CASSLPIGTTRPTQYF. The CDR3, as DNA: TGTGCCAGCAGCTTACCTATCGGGACTACCCGTCCGACCCAGTACTTC.

V and J are TRBV15 and TRBJ2-3, with TRBD2 matching 7 bases. J gave up 6 bases and V 8 bases, and 11 bases lay outside the gene matches. The CDR3 has 14 residues. CDR1 is LNHNV and CDR2 is YYDKDF in the germline V gene (reference sequence). The CDR3 loop is CATALSGRGDTQYF. In nucleotides, the CDR3 is TGTGCCACCGCCCTATCAGGGCGGGGGGATACGCAGTATTTT.

In this sample, this clone turned up a few times. This chain joins TRBV21-1 and TRBJ2-1; TRBD2 is taken as the D call from the table, unchecked against the DNA. TRBV21-1 corresponds to a pseudogene. This CDR3 is 19 amino acids long. CDR3 protein: CASSLGVLAGGLSYNEQFF. The DNA of the CDR3 is TGTGCCAGCAGCCTAGGGGTACTAGCGGGAGGGCTCTCCTACAATGAGCAGTTCTTC.

V usage is TRBV2 and J usage is TRBJ1-1; TRBD1 aligns across 7 bases. This CDR3 spans 14 amino acids. With V trimmed by 4 bases and J by 2 bases, 4 bases remained unmatched. Looked up from germline, CDR1 is SNHLY and CDR2 is FYNNEI. The DNA of the CDR3 is TGTGCCAGCAGTGGGGACAGACGAAACACTGAAGCTTTCTTT. It specifies CASSGDRRNTEAFF.

The chain carries TRBV24-1 and TRBJ1-2, with D possibly TRBD1 on 6 matching bases. This CDR3 spans 13 amino acids. V shed 3 bases and J shed 8 bases, with 12 bases lying between them. The germline V gene has CDR1 KGHDR and CDR2 SFDVKD. The CDR3 loop is CATSDTDSAGYTF. The CDR3 region has the DNA TGTGCCACCAGTGATACGGACAGCGCCGGCTACACCTTC.

This sequence joins TRBV4-1 and TRBJ2-1; 10 bases are a match to TRBD2. The CDR3 consists of 19 residues. With 0 bases clipped from V and 0 bases from J, the junction kept 8 bases outside the gene matches. Germline assignment: CDR1 MGHRA and CDR2 YSYEKL. Here the CDR3 reads CASSQEGSGRTRSYNEQFF. The CDR3 DNA is TGCGCCAGCAGCCAAGAGGGTAGCGGGAGGACACGCTCCTACAATGAGCAGTTCTTC.

The chain employs TRBV19 and TRBJ1-4; 7 bases map to TRBD1. The germline V gene encodes CDR1 LNHDA and CDR2 SQIVND (reference sequence). Losses at the gene ends were 4 bases for V and 5 bases for J; bases not matched to a gene: 7. CDR3 length equals 15 residues. CDR3 sequence (DNA): TGTGCCAGTAGTACCGCCGGGACAGTAAATGAAAAACTGTTTTTT. This encodes CASSTAGTVNEKLFF.

CDR3 sequence (DNA): TGTGCCAGCGCCGAGACCGGGACAGGGAAGGAGACCCAGTACTTC. It is translated as CASAETGTGKETQYF. This sequence joins TRBV25-1 and TRBJ2-5; 9 bases line up with TRBD1. The CDR3 sequence is 15 residues long. Germline CDR1 reads MGHDK; CDR2 reads SYGVNS. V was clipped by 8 bases and J by 5 bases; unmatched bases: 12.

The chain has TRBV6-2 or TRBV6-3 and TRBJ2-1; 7 nucleotides match TRBD2. The germline gives CDR1 MNHEY, CDR2 SVGEGT. The V gene end was trimmed by 2 bases and the J gene end by 9 bases; junction bases not matched to a gene: 10. This CDR3 spans 15 amino acids. The CDR3: CASSYGRTSRGEQFF. In nucleotides, the CDR3 is TGTGCCAGCAGTTACGGGCGGACTAGTCGGGGTGAGCAGTTCTTC.

The chain links TRBV4-1 to TRBJ2-7; 11 bases match TRBD2. This CDR3 region has 14 residues. V was clipped by 4 bases and J by 3 bases; unmatched bases: 2. CDR1 and CDR2 from the germline V gene are MGHRA and YSYEKL. DNA of the CDR3: TGCGCCAGCAGCCCGGGACTAGCGGTCTACGAGCAGTACTTC. Amino acid sequence: CASSPGLAVYEQYF.

V and J are TRBV5-1 and TRBJ2-2; D ambiguous. There are 15 residues in the CDR3. The germline V gene encodes CDR1 SGHRS and CDR2 YFSETQ. V lost 4 bases and J lost 0, with 10 bases in between. DNA of the CDR3: TGCGCCAGCAGCACCGACGGAGCGAACACCGGGGAGCTGTTTTTT. This encodes CASSTDGANTGELFF.

The rearrangement links TRBV7-2 to TRBJ2-3; 8 bases match TRBD2. Per the germline V gene, CDR1 is SGHTA and CDR2 is FQGNSA. The CDR3 loop spans 16 amino acids. The J segment lost 4 bases and the V segment lost 5 bases, leaving 11 bases of the junction unmatched. This CDR3 reads CASSPHEPGLADTQYF. DNA for the CDR3: TGTGCCAGCAGCCCACACGAGCCGGGACTAGCAGATACGCAGTATTTT.

The V call is TRBV7-9, the J call TRBJ2-3, with a possible D match to TRBD1 (6 bases). The length of the CDR3 is 14 residues. Per germline, CDR1 SEHNR and CDR2 FQNEAQ (reference sequence). V lost 5 bases to trimming and J lost 8 bases, with 17 bases between them. As DNA, the CDR3 is TGTGCCAGCAGCATAACAGGGAATGAAGTTACGCAGTATTTT. It codes for CASSITGNEVTQYF.

This sequence joins TRBV29-1 and TRBJ2-3; D perhaps matches TRBD2 (6 bases). Trimming pared 5 bases from V and 0 bases from J, leaving 12 bases between. The germline V gene has CDR1 SQVTM and CDR2 ANQGSEA. This CDR3 region has 14 residues. The CDR3 bases are TGCAGCGTTAAACGGGACTTGAGCACAGATACGCAGTATTTT. It translates to CSVKRDLSTDTQYF.

This clone was counted a few times. This sample includes further DNA sequences coding for the same CDR3. The chain joins TRBV18 to TRBJ1-2; weak D call: TRBD1 (6 bases). The CDR3 length is 13 residues. CDR1 and CDR2 (germline): KGHSH, LQKENI. The V and J ends lost 3 bases and 3 bases respectively, with 8 bases between them. This chain's CDR3 is CASSPEGDYGYTF. CDR3 in DNA: TGTGCCAGCTCACCTGAGGGGGACTATGGCTACACCTTC.

The chain has TRBV7-2 and TRBJ2-7; 8 bases line up with TRBD2. The CDR3 runs to 15 residues. The V gene's germline CDR1 is SGHTA and CDR2 FQGNSA. V lost 1 base to trimming and J lost 4 bases; unmatched junction nucleotides: 6. CDR3: CASSLDSGNFYEQYF. CDR3 nucleotide sequence: TGTGCCAGCAGCTTAGATAGCGGGAATTTTTACGAGCAGTACTTC.

Here the CDR3 reads CASSLAGSVQETQYF. CDR3 sequence (DNA): TGTGCCAGCAGCTTAGCCGGGTCCGTCCAAGAGACCCAGTACTTC. The V gene is TRBV7-9, the J gene TRBJ2-5; D unclear. Deletions cut 0 bases from V and 1 base from J, with 9 bases between. Germline values: CDR1 SEHNR, CDR2 FQNEAQ (reference sequence). CDR3 length: 15 residues.

V gene TRBV3-1 (or the pseudogene TRBV3-2) combines with J gene TRBJ1-2, with 9 bases matching TRBD1. The trim removed 5 bases at V and 5 bases at J, leaving 9 bases unmatched. The germline gives CDR1 LGHDT, CDR2 YNNKEL (reference sequence). This CDR3 comprises 15 residues. The CDR3 DNA follows: TGTGCCAGCAGCTATTTGGACAGGGGAGGGTATGGCTACACCTTC. Its protein is CASSYLDRGGYGYTF.

The chain joins TRBV2 to TRBJ2-7; 13 nucleotides agree with TRBD2. Germline V gene lookup returns CDR1 SNHLY and CDR2 FYNNEI. This CDR3 has 15 amino acids. Trimming at V came to 6 bases and at J to 6 bases, leaving 8 bases not matched to a gene. DNA for the CDR3: TGTGCCAGCAGCCCGAGGACTAGCGGGAGCTTCGAGCAGTACTTC. Amino acids: CASSPRTSGSFEQYF.

This clone was detected once. The chain links TRBV4-3 to TRBJ2-2; 8 positions match TRBD1. CDR1 and CDR2 from the germline V gene are LGHNA and YSLEER. The CDR3 length is 15 residues. With V trimmed by 0 bases and J by 6 bases, 3 bases remained unmatched. The CDR3 region has the DNA TGCGCCAGCAGCCAAGAGACAGGGGTGGCCGGGGAGCTGTTTTTT. Its protein product is CASSQETGVAGELFF.